This record covers a single T cell receptor (beta chain). The data were obtained in a study of blood T cell repertoires in COVID-19. This CDR3 is 17 amino acids long. Germline V CDR1 and CDR2: MDHEN, SYDVKM. Trimming removed 6 bases at V and 5 bases at J, with 23 bases between. The data were produced by immunoSEQ multiplex PCR, yet TCRdb's version contains in-frame clones alone and is incomplete. The sample has hundreds of thousands of clones, about 79% seen once. The origin of this receptor is a man older than 75 with acute or convalescent COVID-19. The sample comprised peripheral blood. The rearrangement joins TRBV28 to TRBJ1-3, with D perhaps TRBD1 (6 bases). This CDR3 reads CASRPSGQSRGRNTIYF. The CDR3 region has the DNA TGTGCCAGCAGGCCTAGTGGACAGTCGAGAGGAAGAAACACCATATATTTT. The whole variable domain, remainder taken from reference TRBV28 and TRBJ1-3, is DVKVTQSSRYLVKRTGEKVFLECVQDMDHENMFWYRQDPGLGLRLIYFSYDVKMKEKGDIPEGYSVSREKKERFSLILESASTNQTSMYLCASRPSGQSRGRNTIYFGEGSWLTVV.